These 21 T cell receptor beta chains were sequenced from one sample in a study of blood T cell repertoires in COVID-19. TCRdb's table, derived via immunoSEQ multiplex PCR, lists solely in-frame clones and lacks some. The data show roughly 180,000 clones, with roughly 88% seen just once and around 6.3% held by the top ten. What was sequenced was peripheral blood. The receptor set was obtained from a woman in her thirties or forties with COVID-19, enrolled during active disease.

The chain couples TRBV5-1 to TRBJ1-2; possibly TRBD1 for D (5 bases). V was cut by 4 bases and J by 7 bases, with 17 bases left in between. Germline CDR1 and CDR2: SGHRS and YFSETQ. The CDR3 is 14 residues long. The CDR3 DNA is TGCGCCAGCAGCCTCGGGACTGCCGTGAGTGGCTACACCTTC. Its translation: CASSLGTAVSGYTF.

The chain is built from TRBV11-2 and TRBJ2-7, with 14 bases identical to TRBD2. The V segment lost 6 bases and the J segment 1 base; nucleotides outside the gene matches: 11. Germline CDR1 and CDR2: SGHAT and FQNNGV. The CDR3 sequence is 18 residues long. CDR3 sequence: CASSRGLAGEFMSYEQYF. The CDR3 nucleotides read TGTGCCAGCAGTAGGGGACTAGCGGGGGAATTTATGTCCTACGAGCAGTACTTC.

The chain links TRBV24-1 to TRBJ1-6; D possibly corresponds to TRBD1 (5 bases). The CDR3 loop spans 13 amino acids. Trimming removed 7 bases from V and 4 bases from J, with 7 bases in between. CDR1 is KGHDR, CDR2 SFDVKD, per germline. Here the CDR3 DNA reads TGTGCCACCAGCCGACAGTATAATTCACCCCTCCACTTT. Its translation: CATSRQYNSPLHF.

This clone was recorded once. The J gene is TRBJ1-1, the V gene TRBV19; maybe TRBD1 (5 bases). Trimming stripped 7 bases from V and 0 bases from J, with 12 bases between. Germline V gives CDR1 LNHDA, CDR2 SQIVND (reference sequence). The CDR3 extends over 14 amino acids. CDR3 protein: CASTGGVLNTEAFF. The CDR3 DNA reads as TGTGCCAGTACCGGGGGGGTTCTGAACACTGAAGCTTTCTTT. Full variable domain (remainder filled in from reference TRBV19 and TRBJ1-1): DGGITQSPKYLFRKEGQNVTLSCEQNLNHDAMYWYRQDPGQGLRLIYYSQIVNDFQKGDIAEGYSVSREKKESFPLTVTSAQKNPTAFYLCASTGGVLNTEAFFGQGTRLTVV.

The rearrangement links TRBV7-3 to TRBJ2-1; TRBD1 matches 9 bases. CDR1 SGHTA and CDR2 FQGTGA come from the germline V gene. CDR3 length equals 15 residues. The trim removed 5 bases at V and 3 bases at J, leaving 5 bases unmatched. The CDR3 DNA reads TGTGCCAGCAGCCTCCGGGGACAGGGCTACAATGAGCAGTTCTTC. Its protein product is CASSLRGQGYNEQFF. The variable domain in full, with the rest retrieved from reference TRBV7-3 and TRBJ2-1, is GAGVSQTPSNKVTEKGKYVELRCDPISGHTALYWYRQSLGQGPEFLIYFQGTGAADDSGLPNDRFFAVRPEGSVSTLKIQRTERGDSAVYLCASSLRGQGYNEQFFGPGTRLTVL.

The chain links TRBV7-9 to TRBJ2-1; D is possibly TRBD2 (6 bases). This CDR3 region has 14 residues. Germline V gene sequence: CDR1 SEHNR, CDR2 FQNEAQ (reference sequence). The V and J ends lost 8 bases and 5 bases respectively, with 16 bases between them. As DNA, the CDR3 is TGTGCCAGCCGAGCCCGGGACTTGGACAATGAGCAGTTCTTC. Protein: CASRARDLDNEQFF. Supplemented by reference TRBV7-9 and TRBJ2-1, the full variable domain reads DTGVSQNPRHKITKRGQNVTFRCDPISEHNRLYWYRQTLGQGPEFLTYFQNEAQLEKSRLLSDRFSAERPKGSFSTLEIQRTEQGDSAMYLCASRARDLDNEQFFGPGTRLTVL.

The chain uses TRBV28 and TRBJ1-2, with D uncertain. In germline, CDR1 is MDHEN, CDR2 SYDVKM. CDR3 size: 12 residues. With 1 base removed from V and 4 bases from J, the gap between germline ends came to 4 bases. CDR3 DNA: TGTGCCAGCAGTTTATCCGGCTATGGCTACACCTTC. Its translation: CASSLSGYGYTF.

The J gene is TRBJ2-1, the V gene TRBV5-5; D not resolved. Trimming left V 0 bases short and J 7 bases short, with 8 bases between. The CDR3 runs 13 residues. From germline, CDR1 is SGHKS and CDR2 YYEKEE (reference sequence). The CDR3 DNA follows: TGTGCCAGCAGCTTGGAACTGTATAATGAGCAGTTCTTC. Its protein is CASSLELYNEQFF.

V is TRBV6-1 and J is TRBJ1-2, with D perhaps TRBD1 (6 bases). Germline V gene data show CDR1 as MNHNS and CDR2 as SASEGT. CDR3 length: 14 amino acids. The V end lost 0 bases, the J end lost 5 bases, and 10 bases lay between the germline ends. The CDR3 sequence: CASSEAAGDYGYTF. CDR3 nucleotide sequence: TGTGCCAGCAGTGAAGCTGCAGGGGATTATGGCTACACCTTC.

This clone was observed a single time. This rearrangement joins TRBV3-1 (or the pseudogene TRBV3-2) to TRBJ1-2, with 8 bases identical to TRBD1. This CDR3 region has 14 residues. Germline assignment: CDR1 LGHDT and CDR2 YNNKEL (reference sequence). The V segment lost 0 bases and the J segment 6 bases; nucleotides outside the gene matches: 3. CDR3 nucleotide sequence: TGTGCCAGCAGCCAAGAACGCAGGGGGCATGGCTACACCTTC. This encodes CASSQERRGHGYTF.

This chain links TRBV19 with TRBJ1-1, with D possibly matching TRBD1 (5 bases). V lost 10 bases to trimming and J lost 5 bases, with 20 bases between them. The CDR3 totals 14 residues. Germline-derived CDR1 and CDR2 are LNHDA and SQIVND (reference sequence). The CDR3 reads CATRGIGGGTEAFF. The CDR3 DNA is TGTGCCACGAGAGGTATTGGGGGAGGAACTGAAGCTTTCTTT.

This clone is labeled as medium-sized. V usage is TRBV11-3 and J usage is TRBJ2-5, with D perhaps matching TRBD1 (6 bases). Trimming took 6 bases from V and 5 from J, leaving 13 bases between them. This CDR3 has 13 amino acids. In germline, CDR1 is SGHNT, CDR2 YENEEA. CDR3 sequence (DNA): TGTGCCAGCAGGCAAAGGGGGACGGAGACCCAGTACTTC. Translating it yields CASRQRGTETQYF.

The chain is built from TRBV6-1 and TRBJ2-4; 7 bases are shared with TRBD1. CDR3 length: 18 amino acids. The trim removed 0 bases at V and 2 bases at J, leaving 10 bases unmatched. Germline values: CDR1 MNHNS, CDR2 SASEGT. This CDR3 reads CASSEASFGRGTKNIQYF. The CDR3 DNA reads as TGTGCCAGCAGTGAAGCTAGTTTCGGCAGGGGGACCAAAAACATTCAGTACTTC.

This clone was recorded only once. The chain links TRBV19 to TRBJ2-2; D is perhaps TRBD1 (7 bases). CDR1 is LNHDA and CDR2 is SQIVND in the germline V gene (reference sequence). This CDR3 region has 16 residues. V lost 5 bases and J lost 4, with 17 bases in between. CDR3 bases: TGTGCCAGTAGTCTCGCCCCCAGGGGGGCCACCGGGGAGCTGTTTTTT. This codes for CASSLAPRGATGELFF. Complete variable domain (other parts from reference TRBV19 and TRBJ2-2): DGGITQSPKYLFRKEGQNVTLSCEQNLNHDAMYWYRQDPGQGLRLIYYSQIVNDFQKGDIAEGYSVSREKKESFPLTVTSAQKNPTAFYLCASSLAPRGATGELFFGEGSRLTVL.

The rearrangement uses TRBV14 and TRBJ2-3, with 9 bases lining up with TRBD1. The CDR3 sequence is 16 residues long. CDR1 is SGHDN, CDR2 FVKESK, per germline. The trim removed 5 bases at V and 1 base at J, leaving 7 bases unmatched. The CDR3: CASSSPGTGRTDTQYF. In DNA, the CDR3 is TGTGCCAGCAGCTCTCCCGGGACAGGGCGCACAGATACGCAGTATTTT.

The gene calls are TRBV7-9 and TRBJ2-7; D unresolved. Trimming shortened V by 1 base and J by 4 bases, and 17 bases separated the two germline ends. CDR1 is SEHNR and CDR2 is FQNEAQ in the germline V gene (reference sequence). The CDR3 has 16 amino acids. The CDR3 is CASSLGPTTNPYEQYF. DNA of the CDR3: TGTGCCAGCAGCTTAGGGCCCACCACCAACCCTTACGAGCAGTACTTC.

V is TRBV18 and J is TRBJ2-1, with TRBD1 matching 7 bases. This CDR3 is built from 14 residues. V gave up 6 bases and J gave up 9 bases; unmatched junction bases: 11. Germline CDR1 is KGHSH and CDR2 is LQKENI. CDR3 sequence reads: CASSPLGQVGEQFF. For the CDR3, the DNA is TGTGCCAGCTCCCCCCTTGGACAGGTCGGTGAGCAGTTCTTC.

The chain couples TRBV29-1 to TRBJ2-5, with a tentative D call TRBD2 (5 bases). The V gene lost 6 bases and the J gene lost 7 bases, with 15 bases spanning the gap. Per the germline V gene, CDR1 is SQVTM and CDR2 is ANQGSEA. This CDR3 region has 12 residues. The CDR3: CSVQSYGGTQYF. The CDR3 DNA sequence: TGCAGCGTGCAATCATACGGAGGGACCCAGTACTTC.

In nucleotides, the CDR3 is TGCGCCAGCAGCTTGGAAGAGAGCTCCTATAATTCACCCCTCCACTTT. It translates to CASSLEESSYNSPLHF. The gene calls are TRBV5-1 and TRBJ1-6; D is undetermined. This CDR3 contains 16 residues. The germline V gene has CDR1 SGHRS and CDR2 YFSETQ. Trimming pared 0 bases from V and 0 bases from J, leaving 7 bases between.

Worth noting for this clone: This sequence may be a read error, since a much larger clone differs from it by one base. V gene TRBV6-4 combines with J gene TRBJ2-1, with TRBD2 matching 13 bases. Trimming took 2 bases from V and 6 from J; bases not matched to a gene: 1. The germline V gene has CDR1 MRHNA and CDR2 SNTAGT. The CDR3 extends over 15 amino acids. CDR3 in amino acids: CASSDTSGGANEQFF. The CDR3 coding sequence is TGTGCCAGCAGTGACACTAGCGGGGGGGCCAATGAGCAGTTCTTC.

This chain links TRBV7-9 with TRBJ2-1, with 10 bases identical to TRBD2. This CDR3 spans 19 amino acids. In germline, CDR1 is SEHNR, CDR2 FQNEAQ (reference sequence). V lost 1 base and J lost 0; bases outside the gene matches: 9. CDR3 nucleotides: TGTGCCAGCAGCTTAGAGCGGACTAGCGGCACGGTCTCCTACAATGAGCAGTTCTTC. This encodes CASSLERTSGTVSYNEQFF.